This TCR beta chain was recovered during a study of shared clonotypes between healthy human individuals. Naive CD8 cells comprised CD45RO-negative, CCR7-positively selected cells, excluding terminally differentiated effector memory CD45RA+ cells. The CDR3 has 14 residues. J gave up 0 bases and V 5 bases, and 3 bases lay outside the gene matches. Germline CDR1 is SEHNR and CDR2 is FQNEAQ (reference sequence). Repertoires were generated with immunoSEQ multiplex PCR, while TCRdb's copy carries only in-frame clones and drops some. The sample includes about 2.1 million clones, more than 85% seen only once; the top ten take approximately 1.7%.

The sequence derives from a man aged 18-30 years in good health. Some clones in this sample may be carry-over from other donors' samples. Sequencing input: naive CD8+ T cells from PBMCs. The chain uses TRBV7-9 and TRBJ2-7, with 8 bases that match TRBD2. This CDR3 is CASSVSGASYEQYF. In DNA, the CDR3 is TGTGCCAGCAGCGTTAGCGGGGCCTCCTACGAGCAGTACTTC.